Below, 20 T cell receptor beta chains from the same sample are listed, as sequenced in a study of control samples from healthy donors and cancer patients. Generated by immunoSEQ multiplex PCR, the TCRdb table keeps only in-frame clones and is missing some. There are about 140,000 clones in the sample; 85% to 95% occur only once, and less than 15% lies in the top ten. Material for sequencing was blood. These receptors came from a man aged 35 to 55 in good health.

The V call is TRBV24-1, the J call TRBJ2-5; maybe TRBD1 (5 bases). CDR3 size: 15 residues. With 0 bases removed from V and 5 bases from J, the gap between germline ends came to 12 bases. CDR1 is KGHDR and CDR2 is SFDVKD in the germline V gene. Written as DNA, the CDR3 is TGTGCCACCAGTGATTTGAGAAGGGGCGGTGAGACCCAGTACTTC. It is translated as CATSDLRRGGETQYF.

The V and J genes are TRBV21-1 and TRBJ2-7; the table calls TRBD2, which could not be checked here. TRBV21-1 is an annotated pseudogene. The CDR3 is 12 residues long. CDR3 region: CASSRDRVEQYF. CDR3 DNA sequence: TGTGCCAGCAGCCGAGACCGGGTCGAGCAGTACTTC.

V usage is TRBV6-1 and J usage is TRBJ2-1, with 8 bases fitting TRBD1. CDR1 is MNHNS, CDR2 SASEGT, per germline. The CDR3 consists of 17 residues. Trimming took 4 bases from V and 6 from J; bases not matched to a gene: 14. As DNA, the CDR3 is TGTGCCAGCAGTGTCAGCCCCACTCGGACAGGGTCCAATGAGCAGTTCTTC. The encoded protein is CASSVSPTRTGSNEQFF.

In this sample, this clone turned up a few times. V is TRBV24-1 and J is TRBJ2-1, with 8 bases matching TRBD2. This CDR3 region has 17 residues. V lost 4 bases, J lost 10 bases, and 17 bases stayed unmatched. CDR1 and CDR2 from the germline V gene are KGHDR and SFDVKD. CDR3 loop: CATSDQGLAGTVGEQFF. CDR3 sequence (DNA): TGTGCCACCAGTGACCAAGGACTAGCTGGAACCGTAGGAGAGCAGTTCTTC.

The rearrangement joins TRBV5-4 to TRBJ2-3; D remains ambiguous. Trimming cost V 4 bases and J 9 bases, with 15 bases left between them. The germline V gene has CDR1 SGHNT and CDR2 YYREEE (reference sequence). This CDR3 spans 13 amino acids. The CDR3 coding sequence is TGTGCCAGCAGCGGCCCCCACTCGGGCACGCAGTATTTT. Its translation: CASSGPHSGTQYF.

The rearrangement joins TRBV6-6 to TRBJ1-5; no firm D call. The germline gives CDR1 MNHNY, CDR2 SVGAGI (reference sequence). V was trimmed by 3 bases and J by 0 bases, leaving 6 bases between them. The CDR3 has 14 residues. CDR3 sequence (DNA): TGTGCCAGCAGTTATACAGATAGCAATCAGCCCCAGCATTTT. Amino acids: CASSYTDSNQPQHF.

The chain links TRBV7-9 to TRBJ1-1; TRBD1 agrees at 7 bases. This CDR3 is built from 16 residues. Germline CDR1 reads SEHNR; CDR2 reads FQNEAQ (reference sequence). V shed 5 bases, J shed 2 bases, and the junction held 11 bases outside the gene matches. The CDR3: CASSIEDREDNTEAFF. In nucleotides, the CDR3 is TGTGCCAGCAGCATAGAAGACAGGGAGGACAACACTGAAGCTTTCTTT.

On this clone: The junction departs from the called germline gene at one end, perhaps through a read error. J is TRBJ1-1 and V is TRBV5-1; no reliable D call. This CDR3 region has 13 residues. CDR1 SGHRS and CDR2 YFSETQ come from the germline V gene. In DNA, the CDR3 is TGCACCAGCAGCCTTCAGGCGAACACTGAAGCTTTCTTT. Amino acids: CTSSLQANTEAFF.

The chain has TRBV7-2 and TRBJ1-2, with D possibly being TRBD1 (6 bases). The CDR3 has 13 residues. Germline CDR1 is SGHTA and CDR2 is FQGNSA. V was cut by 6 bases and J by 7 bases, with 15 bases left in between. This CDR3 is CASSKGGSGGYTF. In DNA, the CDR3 is TGTGCCAGCAGTAAAGGGGGGTCGGGTGGCTACACCTTC.

This chain uses TRBV29-1 with TRBJ2-3, with D possibly matching TRBD1 (6 bases). The CDR3 runs 12 residues. Trimming shortened V by 6 bases and J by 1 base, and 8 bases separated the two germline ends. Germline V gives CDR1 SQVTM, CDR2 ANQGSEA. This CDR3 is CSVSGGTDTQYF. CDR3 in DNA: TGCAGCGTCTCAGGGGGCACAGATACGCAGTATTTT.

The V and J genes are TRBV6-5 and TRBJ2-7, with D possibly matching TRBD2 (5 bases). The germline V and J ends were trimmed by 4 bases and 0 bases, with 10 bases remaining between them. The CDR3 spans 14 residues. From germline, CDR1 is MNHEY and CDR2 SVGAGI. The CDR3 here is CASSFRRDSYEQYF. Written as DNA, the CDR3 is TGTGCCAGCAGTTTCCGCCGGGACTCCTACGAGCAGTACTTC.

As concerns this clone: Other DNA variants within this sample encode the same CDR3. V and J are TRBV12-3 or TRBV12-4 and TRBJ1-3; D remains ambiguous. Trimming cost V 2 bases and J 3 bases, with 2 bases left between them. The CDR3 has 12 amino acids. The CDR3 protein is CASSLSGNTIYF. The DNA for the CDR3 is TGTGCCAGCAGTTTAAGTGGAAACACCATATATTTT.

The V gene is TRBV14, the J gene TRBJ2-1; no firm D call. Per the germline V gene, CDR1 is SGHDN and CDR2 is FVKESK. V dropped 1 base and J dropped 5 bases, with 9 bases sitting between them. CDR3 length equals 14 residues. The DNA of the CDR3 is TGTGCCAGCAGCCAAGCATGGATCAACAATGAGCAGTTCTTC. It codes for CASSQAWINNEQFF.

The rearrangement joins TRBV28 to TRBJ1-2; 8 nucleotides align to TRBD1. Per the germline V gene, CDR1 is MDHEN and CDR2 is SYDVKM. This CDR3 spans 14 amino acids. V lost 5 bases, J lost 4 bases, and 6 bases stayed unmatched. The CDR3 protein is CASSPRTGFYGYTF. As DNA, the CDR3 is TGTGCCAGCAGTCCCCGGACAGGGTTCTATGGCTACACCTTC.

CDR3: CASSAYDSYGYTF. CDR3 nucleotide sequence: TGTGCCAGCAGCGCGTATGACAGCTATGGCTACACCTTC. The chain is built from TRBV9 and TRBJ1-2, with D maybe TRBD1 (5 bases). CDR3 length: 13 amino acids. Germline CDR1 and CDR2: SGDLS and YYNGEE. Trimming pared 3 bases from V and 4 bases from J, leaving 10 bases between.

J is TRBJ1-1 and V is TRBV3-1 (or the pseudogene TRBV3-2); D is possibly TRBD1 (5 bases). The germline V gene has CDR1 LGHDT and CDR2 YNNKEL (reference sequence). The germline V and J ends were trimmed by 0 bases and 9 bases, with 17 bases remaining between them. The CDR3 spans 15 residues. This CDR3 is CASSQEGRVGTKAFF. The CDR3 DNA follows: TGTGCCAGCAGCCAAGAGGGCAGGGTGGGGACGAAAGCTTTCTTT.

The chain uses TRBV7-9 and TRBJ1-1; 9 positions agree with TRBD1. V dropped 4 bases and J dropped 4; count of bases not matched to a gene: 1. The CDR3 consists of 13 residues. Looked up from germline, CDR1 is SEHNR and CDR2 is FQNEAQ (reference sequence). The CDR3 nucleotides read TGTGCCAGCAGCTGGACAGGGGTCACTGAAGCTTTCTTT. Encoded protein: CASSWTGVTEAFF.

CDR3 amino acids: CASSYYRGRAEAFF. The CDR3 region has the DNA TGTGCCAGCAGTTACTACAGGGGGCGGGCTGAAGCTTTCTTT. The rearrangement uses TRBV2 and TRBJ1-1, with 9 bases fitting TRBD1. J gave up 6 bases and V 5 bases, and 7 bases lay outside the gene matches. This CDR3 region has 14 residues. The germline V gene encodes CDR1 SNHLY and CDR2 FYNNEI.

The chain has TRBV7-3 and TRBJ2-7; D is ambiguous. The V gene lost 1 base and the J gene lost 0 bases, with 7 bases spanning the gap. The CDR3 has 14 residues. Germline CDR1 SGHTA, CDR2 FQGTGA. CDR3 in DNA: TGTGCCAGCAGCTTAAGCGGCGGCTCCTACGAGCAGTACTTC. Translated: CASSLSGGSYEQYF.

The V gene is TRBV5-4, the J gene TRBJ1-1, with a tentative D call TRBD1 (5 bases). From germline, CDR1 is SGHNT and CDR2 YYREEE (reference sequence). Trimming took 2 bases from V and 0 from J, leaving 11 bases between them. CDR3 length: 15 residues. CDR3 sequence: CASSFVGVMNTEAFF. The CDR3 coding sequence is TGTGCCAGCAGCTTCGTAGGGGTAATGAACACTGAAGCTTTCTTT.